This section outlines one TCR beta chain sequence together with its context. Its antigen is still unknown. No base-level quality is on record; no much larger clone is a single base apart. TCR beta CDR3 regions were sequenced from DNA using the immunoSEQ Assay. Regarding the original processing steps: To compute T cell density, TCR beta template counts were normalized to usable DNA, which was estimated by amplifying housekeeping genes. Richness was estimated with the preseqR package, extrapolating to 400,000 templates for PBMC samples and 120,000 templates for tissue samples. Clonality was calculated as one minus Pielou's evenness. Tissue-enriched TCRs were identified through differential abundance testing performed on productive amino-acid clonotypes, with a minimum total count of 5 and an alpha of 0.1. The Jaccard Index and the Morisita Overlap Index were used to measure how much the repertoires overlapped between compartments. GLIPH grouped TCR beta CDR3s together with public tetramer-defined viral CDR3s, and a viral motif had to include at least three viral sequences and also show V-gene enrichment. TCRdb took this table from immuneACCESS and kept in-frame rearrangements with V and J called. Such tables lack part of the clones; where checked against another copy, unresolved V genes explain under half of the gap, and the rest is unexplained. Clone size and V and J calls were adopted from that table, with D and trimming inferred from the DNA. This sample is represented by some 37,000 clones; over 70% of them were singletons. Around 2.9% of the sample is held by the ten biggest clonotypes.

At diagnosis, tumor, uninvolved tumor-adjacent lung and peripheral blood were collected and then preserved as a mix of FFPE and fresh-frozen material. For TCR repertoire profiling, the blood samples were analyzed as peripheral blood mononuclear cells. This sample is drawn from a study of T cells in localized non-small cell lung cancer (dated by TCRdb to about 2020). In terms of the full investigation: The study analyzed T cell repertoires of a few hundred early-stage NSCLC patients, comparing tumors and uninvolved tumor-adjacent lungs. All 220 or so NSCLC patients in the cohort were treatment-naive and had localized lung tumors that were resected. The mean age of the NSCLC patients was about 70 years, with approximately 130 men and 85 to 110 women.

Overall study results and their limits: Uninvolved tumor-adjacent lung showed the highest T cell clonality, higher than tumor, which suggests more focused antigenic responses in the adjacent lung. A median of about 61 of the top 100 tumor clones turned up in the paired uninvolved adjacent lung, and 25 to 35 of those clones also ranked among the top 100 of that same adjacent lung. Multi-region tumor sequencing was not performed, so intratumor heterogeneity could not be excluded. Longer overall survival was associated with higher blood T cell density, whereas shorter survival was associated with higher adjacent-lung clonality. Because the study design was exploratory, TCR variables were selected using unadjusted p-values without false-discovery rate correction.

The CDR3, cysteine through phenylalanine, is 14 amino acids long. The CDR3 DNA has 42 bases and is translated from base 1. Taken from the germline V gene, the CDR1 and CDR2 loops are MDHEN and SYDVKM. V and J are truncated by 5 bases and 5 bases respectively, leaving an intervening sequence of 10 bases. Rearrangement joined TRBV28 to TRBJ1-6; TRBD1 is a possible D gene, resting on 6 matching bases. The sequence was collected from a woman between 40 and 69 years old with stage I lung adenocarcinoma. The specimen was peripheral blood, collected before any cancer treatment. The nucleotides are TGTGCCAGCAGTACAGGGCTCGATAATTCACCCCTCCACTTT. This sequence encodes CASSTGLDNSPLHF. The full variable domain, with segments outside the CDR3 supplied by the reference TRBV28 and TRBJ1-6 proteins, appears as DVKVTQSSRYLVKRTGEKVFLECVQDMDHENMFWYRQDPGLGLRLIYFSYDVKMKEKGDIPEGYSVSREKKERFSLILESASTNQTSMYLCASSTGLDNSPLHFGNGTRLTVT.